This is a list of T cell receptor beta chains from one sample in a study of long-term antiretroviral therapy in people with HIV. Here immunoSEQ multiplex PCR was the method, and the copy in TCRdb shows in-frame clones only, minus some. The sample yields 20,000 to 25,000 clones, around 77% seen once. The sequencing here drew on unsorted PBMCs, taken roughly 21 months before starting antiretroviral therapy. These receptor sequences come from a woman between 40 and 50 years old with HIV. The conserved cysteine and the conserved F or W are not part of the CDR3 here.

TRBJ2-3,TRBV6-4,13,ASAPFGSSTDTQY
TRBJ2-7,TRBV5-4,12,ASRSGLGTYEQY
TRBJ2-6,TRBV10-1,14,ASSGLSGSGANVLT
TRBJ2-7,TRBV11-2,11,ASSPAVGEEQY
TRBJ2-3,TRBV18,13,ASSLGTVATDTQY
TRBJ2-3,TRBV2,8,ASDQDTQY
TRBJ2-7,TRBV5-1,11,ASSFDGAYEQY
TRBJ2-5,TRBV5-1,13,ASSSQGGAEETQY
TRBJ1-4,TRBV9,12,ASSAGTSGEKLF
TRBJ2-4,TRBV7-2,13,ASSPAGRAKNIQY
TRBJ2-3,TRBV5-5,14,ASRNGALAGYDTQY
TRBJ1-1,TRBV11-2,10,ASSFGSEEAF
TRBJ2-3,TRBV6-4,13,ASSLSGSSTDTQY